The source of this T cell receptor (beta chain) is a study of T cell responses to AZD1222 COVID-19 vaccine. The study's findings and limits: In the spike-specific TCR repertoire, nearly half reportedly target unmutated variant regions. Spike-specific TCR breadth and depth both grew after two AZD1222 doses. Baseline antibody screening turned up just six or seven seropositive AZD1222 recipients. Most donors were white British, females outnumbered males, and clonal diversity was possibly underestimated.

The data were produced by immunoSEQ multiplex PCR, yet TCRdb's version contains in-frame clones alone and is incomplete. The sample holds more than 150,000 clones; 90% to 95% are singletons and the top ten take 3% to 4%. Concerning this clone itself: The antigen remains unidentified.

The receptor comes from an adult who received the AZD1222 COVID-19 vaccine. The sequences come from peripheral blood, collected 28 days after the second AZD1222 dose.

In DNA, the CDR3 is TGTGCCTGGAGTGCGGACGGCCGCAACTCTGGAAACACCATATATTTT. Protein sequence: CAWSADGRNSGNTIYF. The rearrangement uses TRBV30 and TRBJ1-3; D ambiguous. The V end was cut by 1 base, the J end by 0 bases, with 13 bases between. Germline V gene sequence: CDR1 GTSNPN, CDR2 SVGIG (reference sequence). This CDR3 is built from 16 residues.